Shown below are 19 T cell receptor beta chains from a single sample sequenced in a study of stem cell transplantation in POMP-related autoinflammatory disease. Produced via immunoSEQ multiplex PCR; TCRdb's table is partial and in-frame only. Of some 70,000 clones in the sample, approximately 91% were seen once. Material: CD4+ T cells from PBMCs, obtained after stem cell transplantation. Receptors were obtained from a human patient with POMP-related autoinflammation and immune dysregulation (PRAID). A subset of T cells may come from the graft donor.

The chain links TRBV4-2 to TRBJ2-3, with 8 bases aligning to TRBD1. CDR1 and CDR2 from the germline V gene are LGHNA and YNFKEQ. The V segment lost 5 bases and the J segment 1 base; nucleotides outside the gene matches: 5. CDR3 length equals 15 residues. The CDR3 DNA reads as TGTGCCAGCAGCACTTCGACAGGGGGCACAGATACGCAGTATTTT. It specifies CASSTSTGGTDTQYF.

The chain joins TRBV2 to TRBJ2-7, with D possibly TRBD2 on 6 matching bases. V lost 7 bases and J 3 bases, leaving 16 bases between the germline ends. Germline V CDR1 and CDR2: SNHLY, FYNNEI. CDR3 length: 14 residues. CDR3 sequence (DNA): TGTGCCAGCAATTGGAGGGGCCTCAGCTACGAGCAGTACGTC. Translated, it gives CASNWRGLSYEQYV.

This chain connects TRBV19 to TRBJ2-2, with 8 nucleotides matching TRBD2. V dropped 6 bases and J dropped 3; count of bases not matched to a gene: 9. The length of the CDR3 is 16 residues. Germline V gives CDR1 LNHDA, CDR2 SQIVND (reference sequence). This CDR3 is CASRQGTRRHTGELFF. In nucleotides, the CDR3 is TGTGCCAGTAGACAAGGGACTAGAAGGCACACCGGGGAGCTGTTTTTT.

CDR3 amino acids: CASSSPGGGSYGYTF. Written as DNA, the CDR3 is TGTGCCAGTAGTTCGCCAGGGGGCGGCAGCTATGGCTACACCTTC. The rearrangement links TRBV19 to TRBJ1-2; 8 positions agree with TRBD1. CDR3 length: 15 residues. Germline CDR1 and CDR2: LNHDA and SQIVND (reference sequence). V trimming: 5 bases; J trimming: 4 bases; junction bases outside the gene matches: 9.

The V call is TRBV14, the J call TRBJ1-1, with D perhaps TRBD1 (6 bases). Germline CDR1 SGHDN, CDR2 FVKESK. The CDR3 covers 15 residues. V was cut by 2 bases and J by 6 bases, with 16 bases left in between. This CDR3 is CASSQLLRGVSEAFF. The CDR3 bases are TGTGCCAGCAGCCAATTGCTCAGGGGTGTCTCTGAAGCTTTCTTT. Complete variable domain (other parts from reference TRBV14 and TRBJ1-1): EAGVTQFPSHSVIEKGQTVTLRCDPISGHDNLYWYRRVMGKEIKFLLHFVKESKQDESGMPNNRFLAERTGGTYSTLKVQPAELEDSGVYFCASSQLLRGVSEAFFGQGTRLTVV.

This clone was counted a single time. The chain has TRBV19 and TRBJ2-3; D uncertain. This CDR3 has 14 residues. Trimming shortened V by 2 bases and J by 4 bases, and 10 bases separated the two germline ends. Looked up from germline, CDR1 is LNHDA and CDR2 is SQIVND (reference sequence). The CDR3 is CASSIRSEPDTQYF. The CDR3 DNA reads TGTGCCAGTAGTATACGTTCGGAGCCAGATACGCAGTATTTT.

The sample holds one count of this clone. Here the CDR3 reads CASSPKGRGSEKLFF. In nucleotides, the CDR3 is TGCGCCAGCAGCCCCAAGGGCAGGGGCTCTGAAAAACTGTTTTTT. The chain carries TRBV4-1 and TRBJ1-4; D perhaps matches TRBD1 (6 bases). There are 15 residues in the CDR3. Trimming cost V 4 bases and J 7 bases, with 16 bases left between them. The germline gives CDR1 MGHRA, CDR2 YSYEKL.

The chain uses TRBV2 and TRBJ2-7, with 7 bases fitting TRBD2. The trim removed 6 bases at V and 7 bases at J, leaving 12 bases unmatched. The CDR3 has 14 residues. The germline CDR1 and CDR2 sequences are SNHLY and FYNNEI. DNA of the CDR3: TGTGCCAGCAGAGAGACTAGCCTTGCTGAGGAGCAGTACTTC. Translating it yields CASRETSLAEEQYF.

The chain uses TRBV5-1 and TRBJ2-5; TRBD2 might be the D (5 bases). In germline, CDR1 is SGHRS, CDR2 YFSETQ. The CDR3 runs 15 residues. The V gene lost 0 bases and the J gene lost 5 bases, with 14 bases spanning the gap. The chain's CDR3 is CASSLVRENVETQYF. The CDR3 DNA follows: TGCGCCAGCAGCTTGGTTAGGGAGAATGTGGAGACCCAGTACTTC. Full variable domain (rest looked up from reference TRBV5-1 and TRBJ2-5): KAGVTQTPRYLIKTRGQQVTLSCSPISGHRSVSWYQQTPGQGLQFLFEYFSETQRNKGNFPGRFSGRQFSNSRSEMNVSTLELGDSALYLCASSLVRENVETQYFGPGTRLLVL.

The chain employs TRBV21-1 and TRBJ2-1; the listed D gene, TRBD1, was not tested against the DNA. TRBV21-1 is a pseudogene locus. The length of the CDR3 is 16 residues. DNA of the CDR3: TGTGCCAGCAGCAAAGAGCGGACAGGATTAAACAATGAGCAGTTCTTC. Amino acids: CASSKERTGLNNEQFF.

The chain has TRBV5-4 and TRBJ2-3, with TRBD1 matching 7 bases. This CDR3 contains 16 residues. Germline values: CDR1 SGHNT, CDR2 YYREEE (reference sequence). V lost 2 bases, J lost 0 bases, and 6 bases stayed unmatched. The chain's CDR3 is CASSFPAGGSTDTQYF. CDR3 bases: TGTGCCAGCAGCTTTCCGGCAGGGGGTAGCACAGATACGCAGTATTTT.

V is TRBV10-1 and J is TRBJ2-1, with TRBD2 matching over 9 bases. CDR3 length equals 16 residues. The germline gives CDR1 WNHNN, CDR2 SYGVQD (reference sequence). Losses at the gene ends were 0 bases for V and 7 bases for J; bases not matched to a gene: 7. The CDR3 loop reads CASSESGGRANNEQFF. The DNA of the CDR3 is TGCGCCAGCAGTGAGTCGGGCGGGAGGGCCAATAATGAGCAGTTCTTC.

The chain uses TRBV3-1 (or the pseudogene TRBV3-2) and TRBJ2-2; no clear D. The V and J ends lost 4 bases and 2 bases respectively, with 8 bases between them. The CDR3 sequence is 14 residues long. The V gene's germline CDR1 is LGHDT and CDR2 YNNKEL (reference sequence). CDR3 region: CASSPGLNTGELFF. CDR3 in DNA: TGTGCCAGCAGCCCGGGCCTTAACACCGGGGAGCTGTTTTTT.

This clone came up once. V gene TRBV18 combines with J gene TRBJ2-1; D unresolved. Germline V gene lookup returns CDR1 KGHSH and CDR2 LQKENI. V lost 2 bases and J 9 bases, leaving 5 bases between the germline ends. The CDR3 runs 11 residues. In nucleotides, the CDR3 is TGTGCCAGCTCACCATCCGTTGAGCAGTTCTTC. Translation: CASSPSVEQFF.

This chain joins TRBV13 and TRBJ1-3, with TRBD1 matching over 8 bases. This CDR3 contains 14 residues. Unmatched junction bases numbered 6, after V lost 4 bases and J lost 7 bases. Germline V lookup: CDR1 PRHDT, CDR2 FYEKMQ (reference sequence). DNA of the CDR3: TGTGCCAGCAGCTACGGACAGGGTAGGAACACCATATATTTT. This translates into CASSYGQGRNTIYF.

The genes are TRBV7-2 and TRBJ2-3; D is perhaps TRBD2 (5 bases). Germline V gene data show CDR1 as SGHTA and CDR2 as FQGNSA. This CDR3 comprises 15 residues. With 2 bases removed from V and 1 base from J, the gap between germline ends came to 10 bases. Here the CDR3 DNA reads TGTGCCAGCAGCTTACCACTAGGACGCACAGATACGCAGTATTTT. Its protein is CASSLPLGRTDTQYF.

The sample holds a few counts of this clone. This chain links TRBV5-1 with TRBJ1-5; 9 bases are shared with TRBD1. From germline, CDR1 is SGHRS and CDR2 YFSETQ. CDR3 length: 14 amino acids. The V gene end was trimmed by 2 bases and the J gene end by 11 bases; junction bases not matched to a gene: 8. Here the CDR3 DNA reads TGCGCCAGCAGCTTTTACAGGGGGCTGAGGGCCCAGCATTTT. Residues: CASSFYRGLRAQHF.

Details on this clone: Given a much more abundant clone one base away, this may be a read error. The chain is built from TRBV30 and TRBJ1-6, with unresolved D. This CDR3 has 15 residues. In germline, CDR1 is GTSNPN, CDR2 SVGIG (reference sequence). As DNA, the CDR3 is TGTGCCTGGGGTGTCTTCCACATGGGGAATTCACCCCTCCACTTT. Translating gives CAWGVFHMGNSPLHF. The entire variable domain, with the rest obtained from reference TRBV30 and TRBJ1-6, is as follows: SQTIHQWPATLVQPVGSPLSLECTVEGTSNPNLYWYRQAAGRGLQLLFYSVGIGQISSEVPQNLSASRPQDRQFILSSKKLLLSDSGFYLCAWGVFHMGNSPLHFGNGTRLTVT.

Only a few counts were recorded for this clone. The CDR3 loop reads CASSQAGGSNQPQHF. CDR3 in DNA: TGTGCCAGCAGCCAGGCAGGGGGGAGCAATCAGCCCCAGCATTTT. The rearrangement links TRBV3-1 (or the pseudogene TRBV3-2) to TRBJ1-5; 7 nucleotides line up with TRBD1. The CDR3 is 15 residues long. J lost 1 base, V lost 3 bases, and 3 bases had no gene match. From germline, CDR1 is LGHDT and CDR2 YNNKEL (reference sequence).